The clone carrying this T cell receptor (beta chain) was recorded at least ten times. The record originates from a study of T cells in Graves' hyperthyroidism and ophthalmopathy. This CDR3 is built from 17 residues. V lost 4 bases and J 6 bases, leaving 20 bases between the germline ends. Germline V lookup: CDR1 KGHDR, CDR2 SFDVKD. Using RNA transcripts as the source, TCR beta CDR3 regions were amplified. First-round RT-PCR targeting the TCR CDR3 was performed with the HTBI primer set. TCRdb used MiXCR to reprocess the multiplex PCR reads, holding one entry per CDR3 protein. The repertoire has roughly 510,000 distinct CDR3 sequences, less than 25% of them found once; the top ten carry 26%.

This sequence originates from a man between 18 and 29 years old with Graves' hyperthyroidism. The sequenced material came from blood. This chain joins TRBV24-1 and TRBJ2-2, with D perhaps TRBD1 or TRBD2 (5 bases each). In DNA form, the CDR3 reads TGTGCCACCAGTGACACAAGCTTGGGACCAATGTCCGGGGAGCTGTTTTTT. Its translation is CATSDTSLGPMSGELFF.